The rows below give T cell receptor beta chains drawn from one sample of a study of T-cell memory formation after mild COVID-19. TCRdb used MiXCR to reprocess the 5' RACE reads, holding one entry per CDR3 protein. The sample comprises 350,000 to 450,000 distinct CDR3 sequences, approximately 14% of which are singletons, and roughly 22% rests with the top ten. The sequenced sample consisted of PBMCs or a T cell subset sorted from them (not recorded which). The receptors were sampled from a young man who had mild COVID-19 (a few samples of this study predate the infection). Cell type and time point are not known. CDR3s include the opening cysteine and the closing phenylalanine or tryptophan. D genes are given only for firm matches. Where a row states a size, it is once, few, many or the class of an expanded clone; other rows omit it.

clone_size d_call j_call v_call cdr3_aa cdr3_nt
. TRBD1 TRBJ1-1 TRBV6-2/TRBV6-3 CASSYPQGGNTEAFF TGTGCCAGCAGTTACCCCCAGGGGGGGAACACTGAAGCTTTCTTT
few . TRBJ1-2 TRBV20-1 CSASSQFYGYTF TGCAGTGCTAGCAGCCAATTCTATGGCTACACCTTC
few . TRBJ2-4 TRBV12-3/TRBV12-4 CASSATPAKNIQYF TGTGCCAGCAGCGCGACACCAGCCAAAAACATTCAGTACTTC
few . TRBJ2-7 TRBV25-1 CASSEWGPAEQYF TGTGCCAGCAGTGAATGGGGACCGGCCGAGCAGTACTTC
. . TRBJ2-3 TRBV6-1 CASSRMGAGAQYF TGTGCCAGCAGTCGCATGGGGGCTGGGGCGCAGTATTTT
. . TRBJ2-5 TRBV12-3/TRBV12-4 CASSFAGKETQYF TGTGCCAGCAGTTTTGCAGGGAAAGAGACCCAGTACTTC
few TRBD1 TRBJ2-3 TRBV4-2 CASSPVGQEASQYF TGTGCCAGCAGCCCCGTAGGACAGGAGGCCTCGCAGTATTTT
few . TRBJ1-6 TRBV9 CASSAGGWSSYNSPLHF TGTGCCAGCAGCGCCGGGGGGTGGAGCTCCTATAATTCACCCCTCCACTTT
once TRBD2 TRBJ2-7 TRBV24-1 CATSDRGLAGPYEQYF TGTGCCACCAGTGATAGGGGACTAGCGGGGCCCTACGAGCAGTACTTC
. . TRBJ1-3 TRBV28 CASNTGSFSGNTIYF TGTGCCAGCAATACAGGCTCGTTCTCTGGAAACACCATATATTTT
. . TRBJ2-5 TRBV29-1 CSAQETQYF TGCAGCGCCCAAGAGACCCAGTACTTC
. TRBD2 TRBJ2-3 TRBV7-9 CASSSGLAGRTDTQYF TGTGCCAGCAGCTCCGGACTAGCGGGCCGCACAGATACGCAGTATTTT
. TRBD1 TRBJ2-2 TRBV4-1 CASTPVGQSTGELFF TGCGCCAGCACTCCAGTGGGACAGTCAACCGGGGAGCTGTTTTTT
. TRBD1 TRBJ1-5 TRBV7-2 CASSLVFGQAFFPQHF TGTGCCAGCAGCTTAGTTTTTGGACAGGCCTTTTTCCCCCAGCATTTT
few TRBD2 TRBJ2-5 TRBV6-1 CASTFTAGGGETQYF TGTGCCAGCACCTTCACGGCGGGGGGAGGAGAGACCCAGTACTTC
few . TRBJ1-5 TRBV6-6 CASMTALNQPQHF TGTGCCAGCATGACCGCCCTAAATCAGCCCCAGCATTTT
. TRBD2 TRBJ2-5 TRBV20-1 CSVGTGGQETQYF TGCAGTGTCGGGACGGGGGGCCAAGAGACCCAGTACTTC
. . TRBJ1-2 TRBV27 CASSFAQNYGYTF TGTGCCAGCAGTTTCGCACAGAACTATGGCTACACCTTC
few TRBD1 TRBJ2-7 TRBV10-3 CAISRGTAYEQYF TGTGCCATCAGTAGAGGGACAGCCTACGAGCAGTACTTC
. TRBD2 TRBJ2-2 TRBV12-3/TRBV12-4 CASSFGLAGALGVGELFF TGTGCCAGCAGTTTCGGCTTAGCGGGGGCCCTGGGGGTCGGGGAGCTGTTTTTT
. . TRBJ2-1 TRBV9 CASSVTSYNEQFF TGTGCCAGCAGCGTAACGTCTTACAATGAGCAGTTCTTC
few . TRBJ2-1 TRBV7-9 CASKPPSSYNEQFF TGTGCCAGCAAGCCGCCGAGCTCCTACAATGAGCAGTTCTTC
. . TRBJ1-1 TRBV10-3 CAISESADEAFF TGTGCCATCAGTGAGAGTGCAGATGAAGCTTTCTTT
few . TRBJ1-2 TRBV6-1 CASSEPQGNYGYTF TGTGCCAGCAGTGAACCCCAGGGGAACTATGGCTACACCTTC
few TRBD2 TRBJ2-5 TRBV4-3 CASSQGQAGKETQYF TGCGCCAGCAGCCAAGGTCAAGCGGGGAAGGAGACCCAGTACTTC
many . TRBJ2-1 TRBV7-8 CASSLARGDEQFF TGTGCCAGCAGCTTAGCCAGGGGGGATGAGCAGTTCTTC
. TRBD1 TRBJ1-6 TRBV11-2 CASSPRQGLANSPLHF TGTGCCAGCAGCCCTAGACAGGGACTGGCGAATTCACCCCTCCACTTT
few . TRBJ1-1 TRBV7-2 CASSFQANTEAFF TGTGCCAGCAGCTTCCAGGCGAACACTGAAGCTTTCTTT
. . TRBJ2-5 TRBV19 CASSKGVRTSVETQYF TGTGCCAGTAGTAAGGGGGTCAGAACAAGCGTAGAGACCCAGTACTTC
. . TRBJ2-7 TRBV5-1 CASSSLGNSYEQYF TGCGCCAGCAGCTCTTTGGGAAACTCCTACGAGCAGTACTTC
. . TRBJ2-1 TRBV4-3 CASSQPGRGAHEQFF TGCGCCAGCAGCCAACCGGGTCGAGGGGCCCATGAGCAGTTCTTC
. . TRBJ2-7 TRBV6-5 CASSYSAGRPSVALNF TGTGCCAGCAGTTACTCGGCCGGTAGGCCCTCAGTAGCCCTGAACTTC
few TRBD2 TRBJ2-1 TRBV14 CASSKGPIAGGTSYNEQFF TGTGCCAGCAGCAAGGGTCCAATAGCGGGGGGGACCTCCTACAATGAGCAGTTCTTC
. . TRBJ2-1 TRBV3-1 CASSQPTLLGSYNEQFF TGTGCCAGCAGCCAACCCACCCTTTTAGGATCCTACAATGAGCAGTTCTTC
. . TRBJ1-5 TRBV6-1 CASSAPHLVGGNQPQHF TGTGCCAGCAGTGCCCCCCACTTAGTAGGTGGGAATCAGCCCCAGCATTTT